The 11 T cell receptor beta chains presented below share a single source sample, sequenced in a study of T cells in tumors after PD-1 blockade. The protocol was immunoSEQ multiplex PCR, while the TCRdb copy is restricted to in-frame clones and leaves out a portion. This sample has 55,000 to 65,000 clones; about four fifths occur once, and the top ten carry about an eighth. Sample: PBMCs, taken before anti-PD-1 treatment. The receptors here all came from a human donor with basal cell carcinoma.

V and J are TRBV7-6 and TRBJ2-5, with D perhaps TRBD1 (5 bases). V was pared by 1 base and J by 4 bases, with 10 bases between. The germline CDR1 and CDR2 sequences are SGHVS and FNYEAQ. This CDR3 has 14 amino acids. The CDR3 DNA sequence: TGTGCCAGCAGCTTAGGAACCCAGGGAGAGACCCAGTACTTC. Protein: CASSLGTQGETQYF.

This clone was recorded a few times. This chain uses TRBV15 with TRBJ2-1; 12 bases are a match to TRBD1. CDR1 and CDR2 (germline): LNHNV, YYDKDF (reference sequence). The CDR3 spans 15 residues. The J segment lost 10 bases and the V segment lost 5 bases, leaving 9 bases of the junction unmatched. The CDR3 region is CATSGGQGARWEQFF. The CDR3, as DNA: TGTGCCACCAGCGGGGGACAGGGGGCAAGGTGGGAGCAGTTCTTC.

The DNA for the CDR3 is TGTGCCAGCAGCCATGCTCCGGGACTAGCGGGGGGAAGGGTTCGAGAGACCCAGTACTTC. Encoded protein: CASSHAPGLAGGRVRETQYF. The chain recombines TRBV4-2 with TRBJ2-5, with 15 bases lining up with TRBD2. The CDR3 spans 20 residues. The ends lost 3 bases at V and 4 bases at J; junction bases unmatched: 15. Germline assignment: CDR1 LGHNA and CDR2 YNFKEQ.

This chain joins TRBV6-5 and TRBJ2-7; perhaps D is TRBD1 or TRBD2 (7 bases each). Germline CDR1 MNHEY, CDR2 SVGAGI. The V end was cut by 6 bases, the J end by 2 bases, with 14 bases between. This CDR3 is built from 14 residues. The chain's CDR3 is CASRGGGQPYEQYF. In DNA, the CDR3 is TGTGCCAGCAGGGGAGGGGGACAGCCCTACGAGCAGTACTTC.

The chain couples TRBV6-6 to TRBJ2-3; 7 bases align to TRBD1. The CDR3 consists of 13 residues. Losses at the gene ends were 8 bases for V and 2 bases for J; bases not matched to a gene: 4. Germline V lookup: CDR1 MNHNY, CDR2 SVGAGI (reference sequence). CDR3 sequence: CASGGQPTDTQYF. CDR3 sequence (DNA): TGTGCCAGCGGGGGACAGCCCACAGATACGCAGTATTTT.

This chain links TRBV2 with TRBJ1-1; D is unclear. Trimming shortened V by 7 bases and J by 5 bases, and 11 bases separated the two germline ends. The germline gives CDR1 SNHLY, CDR2 FYNNEI. The CDR3 has 12 amino acids. The CDR3 DNA reads as TGTGCCAGCACCCAATCTGAAACTGAAGCTTTCTTT. It codes for CASTQSETEAFF.

This clone was observed a handful of times. The gene calls are TRBV6-6 and TRBJ1-5, with a possible D match to TRBD1 (6 bases). Germline-derived CDR1 and CDR2 are MNHNY and SVGAGI (reference sequence). Trimming left V 4 bases short and J 2 bases short, with 12 bases between. The CDR3 has 15 amino acids. CDR3 sequence: CASSWAAGGNQPQHF. CDR3 DNA: TGTGCCAGCAGTTGGGCGGCAGGGGGCAATCAGCCCCAGCATTTT.

In its sample, this clone was seen once. Other DNA sequences in the same sample also yield this CDR3. V usage is TRBV2 and J usage is TRBJ1-2, with TRBD1 identical over 8 bases. The V segment lost 5 bases and the J segment 4 bases; nucleotides outside the gene matches: 6. The CDR3 consists of 14 residues. Germline loops: CDR1 SNHLY, CDR2 FYNNEI. CDR3 sequence: CASSPGQGGYGYTF. The DNA of the CDR3 is TGTGCCAGCAGTCCCGGACAGGGAGGCTATGGCTACACCTTC.

In DNA, the CDR3 is TGTGCCAGCAGTGAAGCGCAGCGGGGGGCCCTCTGGTACTTC. Its protein is CASSEAQRGALWYF. The chain uses TRBV2 and TRBJ2-7, with 9 bases identical to TRBD2. The CDR3 spans 14 residues. J lost 12 bases, V lost 0 bases, and 9 bases had no gene match. CDR1 is SNHLY, CDR2 FYNNEI, per germline.

The chain uses TRBV7-9 and TRBJ1-1; TRBD1 matches 7 bases. The CDR3 loop spans 14 amino acids. Losses at the gene ends were 0 bases for V and 5 bases for J; bases not matched to a gene: 3. Germline values: CDR1 SEHNR, CDR2 FQNEAQ (reference sequence). DNA for the CDR3: TGTGCCAGCAGCTTAGCGACAGGGACTACTGAAGCTTTCTTT. Its translation: CASSLATGTTEAFF.

The chain recombines TRBV5-1 with TRBJ1-1; 8 positions match TRBD1. The germline V gene encodes CDR1 SGHRS and CDR2 YFSETQ. V lost 3 bases and J lost 1; bases outside the gene matches: 2. The CDR3 spans 14 residues. CDR3 sequence: CASSSGTGNTEAFF. In DNA, the CDR3 is TGCGCCAGCAGCTCTGGGACAGGGAACACTGAAGCTTTCTTT.